What follows are 6 T cell receptor beta chains derived from one specimen sequenced in a study of molecular identifiers for immune sequencing clone quantification. TCRdb re-called the PCR reads with MiXCR, one entry per CDR3 protein. This table holds around 8,000 distinct CDR3 sequences, under 40% found once. The material sequenced was naive CD8+ T cells from blood, with Jurkat cell RNA spiked in. Subset here: FACS-sorted CD8+CD4-CCR7+CD45RA+ naive T cells. The receptors were sampled from a human donor in good health. Some libraries in this study had Jurkat cell RNA spiked in.

This clonotype has a handful of counts. V gene TRBV2 combines with J gene TRBJ2-2; TRBD2 matches at 7 bases. CDR1 and CDR2 (germline): SNHLY, FYNNEI. V shed 8 bases and J 0 bases; nucleotides not matched to a gene: 12. This CDR3 region has 17 residues. The CDR3 bases are TGTGCCAGCGAACATCTCCTAGCGGAACCGAACACCGGGGAGCTGTTTTTT. This encodes CASEHLLAEPNTGELFF.

A remark on this clonotype: The final CDR3 position lacks the conserved phenylalanine or tryptophan, pointing to a likely read error. This chain connects TRBV4-1 to TRBJ2-2, with D uncertain. This CDR3 comprises 13 residues. Trimming took 4 bases from V and 10 from J, leaving 13 bases between them. Germline lookup yields CDR1 MGHRA and CDR2 YSYEKL. In DNA form, the CDR3 reads TGCGCCAGCAGCCTCACCGAGACTCCGGAGCTGTTTTTA. It encodes CASSLTETPELFL.

V and J are TRBV11-2 and TRBJ2-7; 7 nucleotides align to TRBD1. The CDR3 runs to 16 residues. CDR1 is SGHAT and CDR2 is FQNNGV in the germline V gene. Trimming at V came to 5 bases and at J to 7 bases, leaving 17 bases not matched to a gene. The CDR3, as DNA: TGTGCCAGCAGCCCCATGACAGGGCAAACCCTAGGGGAGCAGTACTTC. Amino acids: CASSPMTGQTLGEQYF.

This clonotype turned up a few times. The chain carries TRBV9 and TRBJ2-7, with 9 bases aligning to TRBD2. This CDR3 is built from 14 residues. Germline V gene data show CDR1 as SGDLS and CDR2 as YYNGEE. The V segment lost 0 bases and the J segment 7 bases; nucleotides outside the gene matches: 5. The DNA for the CDR3 is TGTGCCAGCAGCGTAGGGATAGCGGGAGTTGAGCAGTACTTC. It is translated as CASSVGIAGVEQYF.

With respect to this clonotype: A much larger clone differs from this one at a single base, so this may be a read error. The V call is TRBV28, the J call TRBJ1-2; no definite D call. Germline loops: CDR1 MDHEN, CDR2 SYDVKM. Trimming removed 0 bases at V and 6 bases at J, with 8 bases between. The CDR3 loop spans 13 amino acids. The DNA of the CDR3 is TGTGCCAGCAGTTTATGGAGGGAAGATGGCTACACCTTC. Protein product: CASSLWREDGYTF.

The genes are TRBV4-2 and TRBJ1-1; D gene unclear. Per the germline V gene, CDR1 is LGHNA and CDR2 is YNFKEQ. The V end lost 0 bases, the J end lost 0 bases, and 11 bases lay between the germline ends. The CDR3 extends over 16 amino acids. CDR3 amino acids: CASSQESFQMNTEAFF. The CDR3 coding sequence is TGTGCCAGCAGCCAAGAGTCCTTTCAGATGAACACTGAAGCTTTCTTT.